This T cell receptor (beta chain) emerged from a study of CD8 T cells in Susac syndrome. TCR beta sequencing was performed on blood CD8+ and CD4+ T cells. Healthy donors acted as controls, with matching for age and sex. Negative magnetic isolation gave CD8+ and CD4+ cells; FACS enriched CD8+ TEMRA. The trim removed 3 bases at V and 3 bases at J, leaving 3 bases unmatched. The CDR3 consists of 15 residues. CDR1 is DFQATT, CDR2 SNEGSKA, per germline (reference sequence). After extraction with the RNeasy kit, about 0.45 to 1 ug of the RNA was reverse transcribed using random hexamers. The TCR beta CDR3 was amplified by immunoSEQ multiplex PCR across 54 Vbeta, 13 Jbeta. TCRdb called the immunoSEQ multiplex PCR reads again in MiXCR, with one record for every CDR3 protein. The table records over 100,000 distinct CDR3 sequences, roughly 96% of them present only once.

V usage is TRBV20-1 and J usage is TRBJ2-7; 15 bases match TRBD2. The TCR originated in a human donor in good health. Sequencing used CD4+ T cells from PBMCs. The DNA of the CDR3 is TGCAGTGCTAGCCGGACTAGCGGGGGGGACTACGAGCAGTACTTC. It specifies CSASRTSGGDYEQYF.